This TCR beta chain emerged from a study of blood T cell repertoires in COVID-19. Study summary: T cells, B-cell-depleted T cells, or PBMCs provided the cDNA or gDNA that served as material.

Germline V gene sequence: CDR1 SGDLS, CDR2 YYNGEE. This CDR3 contains 18 residues. V shed 0 bases and J 2 bases; nucleotides not matched to a gene: 8. Original handling: Estimates of nucleated cell counts were drawn from the amplification of reference gene primers. Measured with immunoSEQ multiplex PCR; TCRdb has only the in-frame clones, and not every one. V and J calls plus clone size are reproduced from that table; the DNA served to infer D and trimming. This sample carries over 150,000 clones, 85% to 95% of them seen once, and the ten largest clones take approximately 0.5%. What was sequenced was peripheral blood. The clonotype comes from a man between 50 and 59 years old with acute or convalescent COVID-19. V gene TRBV9 combines with J gene TRBJ2-3; 11 nucleotides line up with TRBD2. The CDR3, as DNA: TGTGCCAGCAGCGTAGGAGGCTCTAGCGGGGGGCTCACAGATACGCAGTATTTT. Translated, it gives CASSVGGSSGGLTDTQYF.